The text below deals with one TCR beta chain. Its antigen is currently not known. There are no base qualities to consult, and no much larger clone falls within one base. Trimming costs V 2 bases and J 2 bases, and their ends lie 10 bases apart. CDR1 and CDR2, per the germline V gene (reference sequence), are MNHEY and SMNVEV. Taken from cysteine to phenylalanine, the CDR3 has 14 residues. CDR3 DNA only is kept here, 42 bases in frame from base 1. To find tumor-specific TCR clonotypes, researchers sequenced baseline tumor tissue that had been collected prior to treatment. Next-generation sequencing of T-cell receptor sequences was used to monitor peripheral T-cell lymphoma patients receiving frontline treatment on a trial. The source of the sample is a study of circulating tumor DNA in untreated peripheral T-cell lymphoma (dated by TCRdb to the early 2020s). The method was the immunoSEQ multiplex PCR assay. The table comes from immuneACCESS by way of TCRdb, which keeps in-frame sequences with V and J called. Part of the clones is missing from these tables; in studies checked, under half for an unresolved V gene and the rest for unknown reasons. Counted in this sample were some 8,700 clones; roughly 80% of them appeared once. About 2.1% of the sample lies in the top ten.

What the authors observed across the whole study: Tumor-specific clonotypes were found in 76% of patients, coming from more than 85% of baseline tissues and approximately 65% of baseline serum samples.

The chain was built from TRBV27 and TRBJ2-7; the D segment cannot be called with confidence. Sequencing input: tumor tissue. The receptor was derived from a human donor with peripheral T-cell lymphoma. The nucleotides are TGTGCCAGCAGTTTACTAGGCCAGACCTACGAGCAGTACTTC. Translated, it reads CASSLLGQTYEQYF.